This section outlines one TCR beta chain sequence together with its context. Its antigen is unknown. The tumor samples were collected prior to definitive surgery or chemotherapy. Assay: immunoSEQ multiplex PCR; the TCRdb copy retains only in-frame clones and omits some. The sample carries some 4,000 clones, 78% recorded once. The entry originates in a study of high-grade serous ovarian cancer treatment subgroups. Study findings and constraints: Different patients shared almost no repertoire; same-patient tumors shared about 0.11 to 0.85. The analyses considered CDR3 and ignored CDR1 and CDR2. These tumor repertoires lack spatial information from bulk sequencing.

The V gene's germline CDR1 is MNHNS and CDR2 SASEGT. This CDR3 spans 16 amino acids. Trimming took 2 bases from V and 7 from J, leaving 17 bases between them. Material: tumor tissue. The chain is built from TRBV6-1 and TRBJ1-4; TRBD1 is a possible D gene (6 bases). The TCR comes from a human donor with high-grade serous ovarian cancer. CDR3 sequence: CASSERGGAFSEKLFF. The CDR3 DNA reads TGTGCCAGCAGTGAACGAGGGGGAGCATTTAGTGAAAAACTGTTTTTT.